This T cell receptor (beta chain) was recovered during a study of cytomegalovirus exposure and HLA in healthy donors. Background on the study: Early on, a data release was issued that held 65 million to 100 million unique TCRs from HLA-typed donors.

PCR involved 60 Vbeta and 13 Jbeta primers. Generated by immunoSEQ multiplex PCR, the TCRdb table keeps only in-frame clones and is missing some. The repertoire has some 42,000 clones, 45% to 65% of them found once; the top ten carry 12%. There are 13 residues in the CDR3. CDR1 SGHTA and CDR2 FQGTGA come from the germline V gene. J gave up 3 bases and V 4 bases, and 1 base lay outside the gene matches. Overall study results and limits: Later analysis identified several of the most significant clusters that appeared linked to common viral pathogens. Clonal expansion, a later analysis showed, was greater in HLA-associated TCR beta chains than in equally common others. A link between a missense DCLRE1C variant and TCR beta V- and J-gene trimming emerged from a later analysis.

Details on this clone: Antigen specificity is unknown.

This chain connects TRBV7-3 to TRBJ1-1, with TRBD1 matching over 8 bases. This sequence was found in a human donor in good health. Sequenced: PBMCs. CDR3 sequence: CASSSQGDTEAFF. In nucleotides, the CDR3 is TGTGCCAGCAGCTCACAGGGGGACACTGAAGCTTTCTTT.